Listed here are 2 T cell receptor beta chains from one sample, sequenced in a study of OX40 agonist ivuxolimab in advanced cancers. Measured with immunoSEQ multiplex PCR; TCRdb has only the in-frame clones, and not every one. The table has tens of thousands of clones, 75% to 90% seen once. This specimen was CD4+ or CD8+ T cells sorted from blood, taken in a trial of the OX40 agonist ivuxolimab. These receptors all stem from an adult with an advanced solid tumor such as melanoma, head and neck, liver or kidney cancer.

V is TRBV7-3 and J is TRBJ2-1; D tentatively reads TRBD1 or TRBD2 (5 bases each). Germline V gene data show CDR1 as SGHTA and CDR2 as FQGTGA. Trimming took off 4 bases at V and 9 bases at J, with 13 bases between the two ends. The CDR3 sequence is 13 residues long. CDR3 protein: CASSWDRSAEQFF. The CDR3, as DNA: TGTGCCAGCAGCTGGGACCGTTCGGCTGAGCAGTTCTTC.

The chain combines TRBV9 with TRBJ2-6, with 7 nucleotides matching TRBD1. With V trimmed by 0 bases and J by 0 bases, 9 bases remained unmatched. CDR1 SGDLS and CDR2 YYNGEE come from the germline V gene. This CDR3 has 19 residues. This CDR3 is CASSVAIQGPRSGANVLTF. The CDR3 DNA follows: TGTGCCAGCAGCGTAGCCATACAGGGGCCTCGCTCTGGGGCCAACGTCCTGACTTTC.